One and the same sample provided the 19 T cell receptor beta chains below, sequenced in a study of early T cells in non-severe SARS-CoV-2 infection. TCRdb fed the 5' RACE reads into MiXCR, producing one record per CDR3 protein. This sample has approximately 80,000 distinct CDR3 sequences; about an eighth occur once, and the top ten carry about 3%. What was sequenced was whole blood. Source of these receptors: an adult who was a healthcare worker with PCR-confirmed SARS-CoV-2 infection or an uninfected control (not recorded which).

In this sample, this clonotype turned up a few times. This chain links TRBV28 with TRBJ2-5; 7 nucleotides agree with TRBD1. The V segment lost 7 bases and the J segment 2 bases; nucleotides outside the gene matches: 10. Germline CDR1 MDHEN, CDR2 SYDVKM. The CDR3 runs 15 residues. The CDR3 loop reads CASTSPYRGQETQYF. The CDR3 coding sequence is TGTGCCAGCACCTCCCCGTACAGGGGTCAAGAGACCCAGTACTTC.

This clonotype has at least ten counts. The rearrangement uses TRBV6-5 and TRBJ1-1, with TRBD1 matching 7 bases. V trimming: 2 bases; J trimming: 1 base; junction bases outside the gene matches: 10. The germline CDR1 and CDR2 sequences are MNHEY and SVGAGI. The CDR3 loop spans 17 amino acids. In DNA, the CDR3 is TGTGCCAGCAGTTACGGTGTGACAGGGATTTCGAACACTGAAGCTTTCTTT. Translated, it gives CASSYGVTGISNTEAFF.

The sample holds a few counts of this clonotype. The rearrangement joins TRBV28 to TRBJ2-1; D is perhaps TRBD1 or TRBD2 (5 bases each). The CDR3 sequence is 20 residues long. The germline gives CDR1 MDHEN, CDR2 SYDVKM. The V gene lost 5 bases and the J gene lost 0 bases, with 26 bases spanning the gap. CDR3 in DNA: TGTGCCAGCAGTGAGGGGCCGGGACCCAACGGAGTTTCCTCCTACAATGAGCAGTTCTTC. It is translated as CASSEGPGPNGVSSYNEQFF. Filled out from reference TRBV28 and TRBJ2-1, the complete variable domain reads DVKVTQSSRYLVKRTGEKVFLECVQDMDHENMFWYRQDPGLGLRLIYFSYDVKMKEKGDIPEGYSVSREKKERFSLILESASTNQTSMYLCASSEGPGPNGVSSYNEQFFGPGTRLTVL.

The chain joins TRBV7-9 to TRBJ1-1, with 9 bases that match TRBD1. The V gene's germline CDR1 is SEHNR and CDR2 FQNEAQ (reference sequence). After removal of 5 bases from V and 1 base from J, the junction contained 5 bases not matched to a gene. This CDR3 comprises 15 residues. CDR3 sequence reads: CASSLVGQGNTEAFF. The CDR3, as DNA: TGTGCCAGCAGCCTAGTGGGACAGGGGAACACTGAAGCTTTCTTT.

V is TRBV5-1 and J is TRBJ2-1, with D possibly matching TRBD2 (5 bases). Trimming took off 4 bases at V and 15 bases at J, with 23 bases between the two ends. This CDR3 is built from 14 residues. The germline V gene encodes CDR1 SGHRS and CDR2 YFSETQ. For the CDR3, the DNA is TGCGCCAGCAGCCGTGCCAGTTTGAGCGGAGACCTGTTCTTC. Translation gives CASSRASLSGDLFF.

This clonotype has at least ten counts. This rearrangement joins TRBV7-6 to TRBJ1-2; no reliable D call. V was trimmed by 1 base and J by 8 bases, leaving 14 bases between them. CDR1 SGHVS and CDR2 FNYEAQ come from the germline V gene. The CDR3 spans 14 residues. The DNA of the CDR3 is TGTGCCAGCAGCTTAGGTCAGACCTTCGGGGGCTACACCTTC. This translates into CASSLGQTFGGYTF.

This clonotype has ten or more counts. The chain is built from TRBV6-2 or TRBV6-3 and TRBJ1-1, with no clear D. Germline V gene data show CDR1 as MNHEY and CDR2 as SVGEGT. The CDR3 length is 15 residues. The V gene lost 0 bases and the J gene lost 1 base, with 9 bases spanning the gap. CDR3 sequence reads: CASSYSTVKNTEAFF. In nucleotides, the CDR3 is TGTGCCAGCAGTTACTCCACAGTGAAGAACACTGAAGCTTTCTTT.

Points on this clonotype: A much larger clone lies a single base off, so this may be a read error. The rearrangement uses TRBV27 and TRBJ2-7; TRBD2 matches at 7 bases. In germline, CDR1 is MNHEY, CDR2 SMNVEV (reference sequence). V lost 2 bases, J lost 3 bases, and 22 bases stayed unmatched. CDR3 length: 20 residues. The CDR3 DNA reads TGTGCCAGCAGTTTAAGTTCTGAGGGCCCTTTGAGCGGGACCTACTACGAGCAGTACTTC. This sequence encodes CASSLSSEGPLSGTYYEQYF.

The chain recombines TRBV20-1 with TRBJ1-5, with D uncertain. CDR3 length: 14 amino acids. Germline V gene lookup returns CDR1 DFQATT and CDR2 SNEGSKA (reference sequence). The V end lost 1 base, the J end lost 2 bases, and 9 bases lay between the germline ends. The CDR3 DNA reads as TGCAGTGCTAGAGCCGGGTGGGGCAATCAGCCCCAGCATTTT. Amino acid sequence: CSARAGWGNQPQHF.

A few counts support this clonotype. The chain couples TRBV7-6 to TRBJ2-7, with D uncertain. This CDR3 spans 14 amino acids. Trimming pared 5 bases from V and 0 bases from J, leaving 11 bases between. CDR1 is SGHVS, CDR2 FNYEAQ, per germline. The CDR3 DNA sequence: TGTGCCAGCAGCCGTCAAGACATCTCCTACGAGCAGTACTTC. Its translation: CASSRQDISYEQYF. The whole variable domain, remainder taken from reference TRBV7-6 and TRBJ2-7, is GAGVSQSPRYKVTKRGQDVALRCDPISGHVSLYWYRQALGQGPEFLTYFNYEAQQDKSGLPNDRFSAERPEGSISTLTIQRTEQRDSAMYRCASSRQDISYEQYFGPGTRLTVT.

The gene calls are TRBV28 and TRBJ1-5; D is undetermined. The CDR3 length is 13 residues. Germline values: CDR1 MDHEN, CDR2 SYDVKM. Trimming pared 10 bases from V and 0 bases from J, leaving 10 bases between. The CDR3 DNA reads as TGTGCCATCCAGACAAATAGCAATCAGCCCCAGCATTTT. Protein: CAIQTNSNQPQHF.

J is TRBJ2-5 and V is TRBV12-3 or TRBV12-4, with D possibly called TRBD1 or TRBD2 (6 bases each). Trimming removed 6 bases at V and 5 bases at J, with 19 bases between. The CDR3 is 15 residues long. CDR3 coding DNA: TGTGCCAGCAGCGGACGAAGCAGGAGGGGGGAGACCCAGTACTTC. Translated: CASSGRSRRGETQYF.

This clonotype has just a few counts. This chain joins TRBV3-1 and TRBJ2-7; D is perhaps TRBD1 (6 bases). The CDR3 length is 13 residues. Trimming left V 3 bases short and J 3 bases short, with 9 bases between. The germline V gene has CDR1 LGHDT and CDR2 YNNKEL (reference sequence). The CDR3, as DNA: TGTGCCAGCAGCCACTCGGACAGCTACGAGCAGTACTTC. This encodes CASSHSDSYEQYF.

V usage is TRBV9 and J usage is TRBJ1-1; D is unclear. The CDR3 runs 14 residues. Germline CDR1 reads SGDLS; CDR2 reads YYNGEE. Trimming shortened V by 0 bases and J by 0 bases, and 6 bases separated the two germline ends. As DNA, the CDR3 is TGTGCCAGCAGCGTAGCTCCGGTGAACACTGAAGCTTTCTTT. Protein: CASSVAPVNTEAFF.

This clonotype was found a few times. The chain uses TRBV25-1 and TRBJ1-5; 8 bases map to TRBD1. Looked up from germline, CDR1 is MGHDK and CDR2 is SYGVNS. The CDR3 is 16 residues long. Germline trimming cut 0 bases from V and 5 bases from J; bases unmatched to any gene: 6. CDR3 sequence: CASSEYGPGGDQPQHF. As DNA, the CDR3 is TGTGCCAGCAGTGAATATGGGCCAGGGGGCGATCAGCCCCAGCATTTT.

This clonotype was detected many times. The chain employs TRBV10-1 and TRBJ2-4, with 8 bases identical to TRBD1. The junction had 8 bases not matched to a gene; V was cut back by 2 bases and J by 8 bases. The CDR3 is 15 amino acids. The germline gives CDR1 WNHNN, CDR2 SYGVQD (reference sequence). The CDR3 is CASSETPGQVDIQYF. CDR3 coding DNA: TGCGCCAGCAGTGAGACGCCGGGACAGGTCGACATTCAGTACTTC.

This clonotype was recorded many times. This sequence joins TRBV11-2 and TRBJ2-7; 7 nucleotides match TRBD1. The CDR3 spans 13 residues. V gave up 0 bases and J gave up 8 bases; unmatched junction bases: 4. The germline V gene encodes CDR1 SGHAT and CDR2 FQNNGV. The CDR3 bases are TGTGCCAGCAGCTTAGATCGAGGGGGCCAGCAGTACTTC. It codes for CASSLDRGGQQYF.

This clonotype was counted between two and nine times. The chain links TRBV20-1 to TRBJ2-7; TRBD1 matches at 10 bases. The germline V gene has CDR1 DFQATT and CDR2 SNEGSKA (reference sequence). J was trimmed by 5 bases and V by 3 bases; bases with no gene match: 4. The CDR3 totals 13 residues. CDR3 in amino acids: CSARGQGINEQYF. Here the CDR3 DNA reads TGCAGTGCTAGGGGACAGGGGATCAACGAGCAGTACTTC.

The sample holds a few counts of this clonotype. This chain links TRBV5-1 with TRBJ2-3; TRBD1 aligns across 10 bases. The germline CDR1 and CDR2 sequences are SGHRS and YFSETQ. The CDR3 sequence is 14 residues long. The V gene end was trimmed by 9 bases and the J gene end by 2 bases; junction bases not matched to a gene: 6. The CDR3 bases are TGCGCCACCCGGACAGGGGGACCCACAGATACGCAGTATTTT. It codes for CATRTGGPTDTQYF. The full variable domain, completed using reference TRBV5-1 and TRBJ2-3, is KAGVTQTPRYLIKTRGQQVTLSCSPISGHRSVSWYQQTPGQGLQFLFEYFSETQRNKGNFPGRFSGRQFSNSRSEMNVSTLELGDSALYLCATRTGGPTDTQYFGPGTRLTVL.